The rows below give T cell receptor beta chains drawn from one sample of a study of regulatory T cells in long-lasting Graves disease. TCRdb analysed the multiplex PCR reads with MiXCR anew, one entry per CDR3 protein. The table has approximately 690,000 distinct CDR3 sequences, about 32% seen once. Sequencing was performed on peripheral blood mononuclear cells (PBMCs), taken when the disease was refractory, from a patient treated with antithyroid drugs. These receptors originate from a female donor with Graves disease. Each CDR3 is given with its conserved first and last residue. The D gene is left open where the match is weak. Clone size is shown for a subset of rows, as once, few, many or a class of expanded clone.

J | D | V | size | DNA | CDR3
TRBJ2-2 | TRBD2 | TRBV7-9 | - | TGTGCCAGCAGCCGAAATTCGGGACTATTAAACACCGGGGAGCTGTTTTTT | CASSRNSGLLNTGELFF
TRBJ2-7 | TRBD2 | TRBV6-1 | few | TGTGCGACAGGGGGACTAGCGGCGCCCCCCTACGAGCAGTACTTC | CATGGLAAPPYEQYF
TRBJ1-2 | - | TRBV2 | many | TGTGCCAGCAGTGAAACAGGGTTCGACTATGGCTACACCTTC | CASSETGFDYGYTF
TRBJ1-1 | TRBD1 | TRBV3-1 | - | TGTGCCAGCAGCACGGGGACAGGGGGCGTCGGCACTGAAGCTTTCTTT | CASSTGTGGVGTEAFF
TRBJ2-1 | - | TRBV2 | few | TGTGCCAGCATCGGGTCGGGACTCGGCGAGCAGTTCTTC | CASIGSGLGEQFF
TRBJ1-2 | - | TRBV6-1 | - | TGTGCCAGCCTCGGGGCAGGCGATAACTATGGCTACACCTTC | CASLGAGDNYGYTF
TRBJ2-2 | - | TRBV24-1 | - | TGTGCCACCAGTGATCCCGGGACGGTCATGACCGGGGAGCTGTTTTTT | CATSDPGTVMTGELFF
TRBJ2-2 | - | TRBV7-2 | few | TGTGCCAGCAGCTTAAGGACGACCGGGGAGCTGTTTTTT | CASSLRTTGELFF
TRBJ2-7 | TRBD2 | TRBV15 | - | TGTGCCACCAGCAGAGATCTCACTAGCGGGACCTACGAGCAGTACTTC | CATSRDLTSGTYEQYF
TRBJ1-4 | - | TRBV12-3/TRBV12-4 | few | TGTGCCAGCAGTCCCTATAATGAAAAACTGTTTTTT | CASSPYNEKLFF
TRBJ1-2 | - | TRBV4-1 | - | TGCGCCAGCAGCCTCGCTTTGGACAGAAACTATGGCTACACCTTC | CASSLALDRNYGYTF
TRBJ1-1 | TRBD1 | TRBV4-1 | - | TGCGCCAGCAGCCAAGATTGGAAGGGGACAGGAACCATGAACACTGAAGCTTTCTTT | CASSQDWKGTGTMNTEAFF
TRBJ2-7 | TRBD2 | TRBV6-6 | once | TGTGCCAGCAGTTACTCGGGTGGACTAGCGGAGATATACGAGCAGTACTTC | CASSYSGGLAEIYEQYF
TRBJ1-2 | - | TRBV27 | - | TGTGCCAGCAGCCGATGGGGTTATGGCTACACCTTC | CASSRWGYGYTF
TRBJ1-3 | - | TRBV13 | - | TGTGCCAGCAGCTTCCAGGGTCTATCTGGAAACACCATATATTTT | CASSFQGLSGNTIYF
TRBJ1-4 | - | TRBV2 | - | TGTGCCAGCAGTGAACAGGGGCGGGAAAAACTGTTTTTT | CASSEQGREKLFF
TRBJ2-7 | - | TRBV19 | - | TGTGCCAGTAGTATATCGGGGACTTCTCGGGAGCAGTACTTC | CASSISGTSREQYF
TRBJ2-7 | TRBD2 | TRBV7-2 | few | TGTGCCAGCAGGCGCGGACTAGCGGGAGGGGAGGAGCAGTACTTC | CASRRGLAGGEEQYF